These 32 T cell receptor beta chains were sequenced from one sample in a study of shared clonotypes between healthy human individuals. Clones were read by immunoSEQ multiplex PCR, and TCRdb kept only the in-frame ones, dropping some. Found here are hundreds of thousands of clones, 77% of them singletons; the top ten hold 12%. Input material: PBMCs. The receptors were sampled from a woman aged 40 to 55 in good health. Some clones in this sample may be carry-over from other donors' samples.

The rearrangement joins TRBV2 to TRBJ1-5; the match to TRBD1 covers 9 bases. The junction had 6 bases not matched to a gene; V was cut back by 6 bases and J by 6 bases. CDR3 length: 14 amino acids. Germline V CDR1 and CDR2: SNHLY, FYNNEI. The chain's CDR3 is CASRPTGGGQPQHF. In nucleotides, the CDR3 is TGTGCCAGCAGGCCTACAGGGGGCGGTCAGCCCCAGCATTTT.

This clone showed up just a few times. Given a far larger clone just one base away, this is likely a sequencing read error. Other nucleotide sequences in the sample specify the same CDR3. The chain combines TRBV29-1 with TRBJ2-1; 10 bases line up with TRBD1. Germline V gene sequence: CDR1 SQVTM, CDR2 ANQGSEA. CDR3 length: 13 amino acids. The CDR3 DNA is TGTAGCGTCGGGACAGGGGTGGTCAATGAGCAGTTCTTC. It translates to CSVGTGVVNEQFF.

A remark on this clone: It differs at one base from a far larger clone, so likely a read error. This chain connects TRBV25-1 to TRBJ2-2; 7 bases are shared with TRBD2. The CDR3 sequence is 17 residues long. Looked up from germline, CDR1 is MGHDK and CDR2 is SYGVNS. This CDR3 reads CASSESGVRWNAGELFF. The CDR3 DNA reads TGTGCCAGCAGTGAAAGCGGGGTTCGGTGGAACGCCGGGGAGCTGTTTTTT.

CDR3 nucleotide sequence: TGTGCCACCCTGGTTGGGGTAGGCTACACCTTC. Its protein is CATLVGVGYTF. The chain uses TRBV28 and TRBJ1-2; no firm D call. This CDR3 region has 11 residues. With 10 bases removed from V and 8 bases from J, the gap between germline ends came to 14 bases. Germline-derived CDR1 and CDR2 are MDHEN and SYDVKM.

This sequence joins TRBV28 and TRBJ1-2; D call uncertain. The V end was cut by 2 bases, the J end by 9 bases, with 13 bases between. The germline V gene encodes CDR1 MDHEN and CDR2 SYDVKM. CDR3 length: 13 amino acids. CDR3 bases: TGTGCCAGCAGTTTACTGACCGACCTGAGCTACACCTTC. Protein product: CASSLLTDLSYTF.

The rearrangement joins TRBV2 to TRBJ1-2, with D tentatively TRBD1 (5 bases). Per the germline V gene, CDR1 is SNHLY and CDR2 is FYNNEI. The CDR3 is made up of 15 amino acids. Trimming cost V 6 bases and J 4 bases, with 18 bases left between them. The CDR3 reads CASRGGGKNFYGYTF. CDR3 nucleotides: TGTGCCAGCAGGGGGGGAGGGAAAAATTTCTATGGCTACACCTTC.

CDR3 loop: CASSSIPGQGDGGELFF. The CDR3 DNA is TGTGCCAGCAGTTCGATACCGGGACAGGGGGATGGCGGGGAGCTGTTTTTT. The gene calls are TRBV28 and TRBJ2-2, with 11 bases identical to TRBD1. With 4 bases clipped from V and 7 bases from J, the junction kept 11 bases outside the gene matches. Germline lookup yields CDR1 MDHEN and CDR2 SYDVKM. The CDR3 sequence is 17 residues long.

This chain links TRBV25-1 with TRBJ2-5; D possibly corresponds to TRBD2 (5 bases). Looked up from germline, CDR1 is MGHDK and CDR2 is SYGVNS. The ends were cut back, 2 bases at V and 2 bases at J, with 12 bases in the middle. The CDR3 spans 15 residues. CDR3 nucleotides: TGTGCCAGCAGTGAAAGCCTAGCAGGACAAGAGACCCAGTACTTC. Its translation is CASSESLAGQETQYF.

A note on this clone: It may be a read error: a sequence one base away is much more abundant. The DNA of the CDR3 is TGTGCCAGCAGCCGGGCAGGCACGAACAATCAGCCCCAGCATTTT. Translated, it gives CASSRAGTNNQPQHF. This sequence joins TRBV16 and TRBJ1-5, with unresolved D. Between the trimmed V and J ends, which lost 4 bases and 3 bases, there was a span of 13 bases. Germline CDR1 KGHSY, CDR2 FQNENV. The CDR3 runs 15 residues.

This clone has at least ten counts. This sequence joins TRBV7-6 and TRBJ2-3, with D possibly matching TRBD2 (5 bases). V lost 5 bases and J lost 5, with 14 bases in between. Germline V gives CDR1 SGHVS, CDR2 FNYEAQ. The CDR3 extends over 14 amino acids. In DNA, the CDR3 is TGTGCCAGCAGCCCGCAAAGGGCGGGAGATACGCAGTATTTT. This codes for CASSPQRAGDTQYF.

This clone showed up just a few times. The genes are TRBV5-4 and TRBJ2-1, with D possibly being TRBD1 (6 bases). Germline V gene data show CDR1 as SGHNT and CDR2 as YYREEE (reference sequence). This CDR3 region has 16 residues. Trimming cost V 1 base and J 5 bases, with 16 bases left between them. The CDR3 loop is CASSLQQGRNHNEQFF. The CDR3 nucleotides read TGTGCCAGCAGCTTGCAACAGGGAAGAAACCACAATGAGCAGTTCTTC.

The chain joins TRBV18 to TRBJ2-7; 10 bases agree with TRBD2. After removal of 6 bases from V and 3 bases from J, the junction contained 8 bases not matched to a gene. The CDR3 contains 15 residues. Looked up from germline, CDR1 is KGHSH and CDR2 is LQKENI. Here the CDR3 reads CASSLSGRADYEQYF. CDR3 bases: TGTGCCAGCTCGTTAAGCGGGAGGGCCGACTACGAGCAGTACTTC.

Regarding this clone: This clone may be a read error of a much larger clone one base away. This chain joins TRBV10-3 and TRBJ1-5; D unclear. The CDR3 loop spans 13 amino acids. Germline lookup yields CDR1 ENHRY and CDR2 SYGVKD. In DNA, the CDR3 is TGTGTCATCAGCCGGGGTTTGGGGCAGCCCCAGCATTTT. Amino acid sequence: CVISRGLGQPQHF.

This chain links TRBV5-1 with TRBJ2-3; a weak D match, TRBD2 (5 bases). The CDR3 is 15 residues long. Per the germline V gene, CDR1 is SGHRS and CDR2 is YFSETQ. The germline V and J ends were trimmed by 2 bases and 2 bases, with 12 bases remaining between them. The CDR3 DNA is TGCGCCAGCAGCTTTAGGCGGGCGGCCACAGATACGCAGTATTTT. It encodes CASSFRRAATDTQYF.

Note on this clone: A far larger clone is a single base away, which makes a read error likely. This sample includes further DNA sequences coding for the same CDR3. This sequence joins TRBV19 and TRBJ2-6, with no clear D. Looked up from germline, CDR1 is LNHDA and CDR2 is SQIVND (reference sequence). This CDR3 contains 14 residues. As DNA, the CDR3 is TGTGCTAGTAATCCTGGTGGAGGGGCCAACGTCCTGACTTTC. Its protein is CASNPGGGANVLTF.

Notes on this clone: With only one base between it and a far larger clone, this is likely a read error. The chain couples TRBV9 to TRBJ2-5; D is perhaps TRBD1 or TRBD2 (5 bases each). Trimming took off 4 bases at V and 1 base at J, with 11 bases between the two ends. Looked up from germline, CDR1 is SGDLS and CDR2 is YYNGEE. There are 14 residues in the CDR3. The DNA for the CDR3 is TGTGCCAGCAGCACCGGGGCGGGCCAAGAGACCCAGTACTTC. Protein sequence: CASSTGAGQETQYF.

The sample holds one count of this clone. The CDR3 region is CASRPGGGGYTF. In DNA, the CDR3 is TGTGCCAGCAGACCGGGCGGGGGTGGCTACACCTTC. The chain recombines TRBV28 with TRBJ1-2, with D possibly matching TRBD1 (5 bases). The CDR3 runs to 12 residues. Germline V gene sequence: CDR1 MDHEN, CDR2 SYDVKM. The V gene lost 6 bases and the J gene lost 7 bases, with 12 bases spanning the gap.

V usage is TRBV28 and J usage is TRBJ1-4; D possibly corresponds to TRBD1 (5 bases). V was clipped by 6 bases and J by 7 bases, with 18 bases between them. Germline-derived CDR1 and CDR2 are MDHEN and SYDVKM. The CDR3 length is 15 residues. The DNA of the CDR3 is TGTGCCAGCAGCATGGCGTCAGGGAGGGGTGAAAAACTGTTTTTT. Protein sequence: CASSMASGRGEKLFF.

The chain employs TRBV28 and TRBJ1-1; D gene unclear. Germline lookup yields CDR1 MDHEN and CDR2 SYDVKM. V was clipped by 3 bases and J by 1 base, with 9 bases between them. The CDR3 covers 14 residues. The chain's CDR3 is CASSFPPKNTEAFF. In DNA form, the CDR3 reads TGTGCCAGCAGTTTCCCACCGAAGAACACTGAAGCTTTCTTT.

This clone appeared many times. The rearrangement links TRBV27 to TRBJ1-3; D is possibly TRBD1 (6 bases). Germline CDR1 MNHEY, CDR2 SMNVEV (reference sequence). This CDR3 comprises 16 residues. Trimming shortened V by 2 bases and J by 0 bases, and 11 bases separated the two germline ends. The DNA for the CDR3 is TGTGCCAGCAGTTTAAACGGACAGTTCTCTGGAAACACCATATATTTT. Translation gives CASSLNGQFSGNTIYF.

The rearrangement links TRBV7-9 to TRBJ2-3; D not resolved. Trimming left V 3 bases short and J 6 bases short, with 10 bases between. The CDR3 has 13 amino acids. The V gene's germline CDR1 is SEHNR and CDR2 FQNEAQ (reference sequence). The chain's CDR3 is CASSLVFQDTQYF. DNA of the CDR3: TGTGCCAGCAGCTTGGTGTTCCAGGATACGCAGTATTTT.

V gene TRBV7-3 combines with J gene TRBJ2-7; D is perhaps TRBD2 (7 bases). The CDR3 contains 16 residues. Germline V gives CDR1 SGHTA, CDR2 FQGTGA. Trimming took off 1 base at V and 3 bases at J, with 16 bases between the two ends. The CDR3 here is CASSLSGGGQYYEQYF. The CDR3 region has the DNA TGTGCCAGCAGCTTAAGCGGCGGGGGACAATACTACGAGCAGTACTTC.

J is TRBJ2-5 and V is TRBV6-1; tentative D call: TRBD2 (6 bases). V dropped 5 bases and J dropped 1 base, with 14 bases sitting between them. This CDR3 has 15 amino acids. Germline V gene lookup returns CDR1 MNHNS and CDR2 SASEGT. The CDR3, as DNA: TGTGCCAGCAGTCCCCCGGTAGCGGCCCAAGAGACCCAGTACTTC. Protein sequence: CASSPPVAAQETQYF.

This chain joins TRBV27 and TRBJ2-3, with 10 bases aligning to TRBD1. Germline V lookup: CDR1 MNHEY, CDR2 SMNVEV (reference sequence). The CDR3 extends over 13 amino acids. The trim removed 10 bases at V and 1 base at J, leaving 2 bases unmatched. The chain's CDR3 is CATGTGGTDTQYF. The CDR3 nucleotides are TGTGCCACCGGGACAGGGGGCACAGATACGCAGTATTTT.

This rearrangement joins TRBV7-2 to TRBJ2-3; either TRBD1 or TRBD2 may supply D (5 bases each). There are 14 residues in the CDR3. V was trimmed by 1 base and J by 5 bases, leaving 10 bases between them. Looked up from germline, CDR1 is SGHTA and CDR2 is FQGNSA. The CDR3 nucleotides are TGTGCCAGCAGCTTAGACGGGACCCGAGATACGCAGTATTTT. This codes for CASSLDGTRDTQYF.

The gene calls are TRBV9 and TRBJ2-3; D gene unclear. V lost 4 bases, J lost 2 bases, and 17 bases lay in between. The CDR3 has 16 amino acids. CDR1 is SGDLS and CDR2 is YYNGEE in the germline V gene. Here the CDR3 reads CASSPRLALYTDTQYF. The CDR3 DNA follows: TGTGCCAGCAGCCCGAGACTCGCACTTTACACAGATACGCAGTATTTT.

The sample holds one count of this clone. The chain joins TRBV10-2 to TRBJ1-4, with a tentative D call TRBD1 (5 bases). Trimming removed 0 bases at V and 7 bases at J, with 12 bases between. Germline V CDR1 and CDR2: WSHSY, SAAADI. This CDR3 is built from 15 residues. The CDR3 bases are TGCGCCAGCAGTGAGTCGGGGCCTGCAGGTGAAAAACTGTTTTTT. It specifies CASSESGPAGEKLFF.

About this clone: A far larger clone is off by one base, so a read error is likely. This rearrangement joins TRBV18 to TRBJ2-7; TRBD1 matches 7 bases. Germline-derived CDR1 and CDR2 are KGHSH and LQKENI. The CDR3 length is 15 residues. V lost 3 bases and J lost 3; bases outside the gene matches: 8. CDR3 in amino acids: CASSPPWDSFYEQYF. CDR3 DNA sequence: TGTGCCAGCTCACCCCCGTGGGACAGCTTCTACGAGCAGTACTTC.

The CDR3 spells CAWSRPGLTFHEQYF. The CDR3 DNA reads TGTGCCTGGAGTCGACCGGGACTGACGTTCCACGAGCAGTACTTC. The chain carries TRBV30 and TRBJ2-7; the D gene is possibly TRBD2 (6 bases). In germline, CDR1 is GTSNPN, CDR2 SVGIG (reference sequence). The CDR3 is 15 amino acids. Trimming pared 2 bases from V and 5 bases from J, leaving 19 bases between.

The V call is TRBV6-1, the J call TRBJ1-2; D is possibly TRBD1 (5 bases). Germline CDR1 MNHNS, CDR2 SASEGT. V gave up 3 bases and J gave up 5 bases, with 13 bases separating them. This CDR3 has 14 amino acids. CDR3 DNA sequence: TGTGCCAGCAGTGATGGCAGGTGGGGGTATGGCTACACCTTC. Amino acids: CASSDGRWGYGYTF.

The chain carries TRBV27 and TRBJ1-1; D may be TRBD1 (5 bases). The CDR3 sequence is 14 residues long. Germline V gene data show CDR1 as MNHEY and CDR2 as SMNVEV (reference sequence). Trimming stripped 6 bases from V and 3 bases from J, with 14 bases between. The DNA for the CDR3 is TGTGCCAGCAGGACATTAGCAGGGTACACTGAAGCTTTCTTT. It encodes CASRTLAGYTEAFF.

This clone came up many times. Other DNA sequences within the sample encode an identical CDR3. The chain uses TRBV19 and TRBJ1-3, with a tentative D call TRBD1 (5 bases). The V end lost 6 bases, the J end lost 6 bases, and 12 bases lay between the germline ends. CDR3 size: 13 residues. Germline V gives CDR1 LNHDA, CDR2 SQIVND (reference sequence). CDR3 amino acids: CASSRVRENTIYF. In DNA, the CDR3 is TGTGCCAGTAGCAGGGTTAGAGAAAACACCATATATTTT.